Below are 13 T cell receptor beta chains sequenced from a single sample in a study of beta chain features in type 1 diabetes (dated by TCRdb to 2016 to 2019). Library prep was done by the immunoSEQ multiplex PCR assay. All of the isolated RNA was reverse transcribed with the High Capacity cDNA Reverse Transcription Kit, so expressed TCRB transcripts were sequenced. The clones in this table, taken by TCRdb from immuneACCESS, are in-frame only. Not every clone is retained; where verified, under half of the shortfall comes from an unresolved V gene, and the cause of the rest is unknown. For this sample there are roughly 330,000 clones; 8% to 13% appear just once. Over 0.015% of the sample goes to the ten largest clones. The sequencing sample was made of naive CD4+ T cells from blood. The cell subset or site label, as the study defines it: true naive CD4+ T cells. These receptors were obtained from a woman in her twenties or thirties in good health.

The J gene is TRBJ2-1, the V gene TRBV27; 7 positions agree with TRBD2. Trimming cost V 10 bases and J 7 bases; bases outside gene matches: 13. Germline CDR1 reads MNHEY; CDR2 reads SMNVEV (reference sequence). The CDR3 runs to 14 residues. The CDR3 DNA sequence: TGTGCCACCTGCGGGAGCGTACAGAGAAATGAGCAGTTCTTC. Its protein product is CATCGSVQRNEQFF.

The sample holds a few counts of this clone. The CDR3 DNA reads as TGCAGCGTTTCGAGCGACCCAGGGTACAATGAGCAGTTCTTC. This sequence encodes CSVSSDPGYNEQFF. V usage is TRBV29-1 and J usage is TRBJ2-1, with D possibly TRBD1 on 5 matching bases. The ends were cut back, 5 bases at V and 4 bases at J, with 15 bases in the middle. In germline, CDR1 is SQVTM, CDR2 ANQGSEA. This CDR3 contains 14 residues.

This clone showed up just a few times. The rearrangement links TRBV7-2 to TRBJ2-7; TRBD2 aligns across 7 bases. V was pared by 0 bases and J by 7 bases, with 6 bases of the junction left unmatched. Germline V gives CDR1 SGHTA, CDR2 FQGNSA. This CDR3 has 14 amino acids. CDR3 amino acids: CASSLAGGIGEQYF. The CDR3 region has the DNA TGTGCCAGCAGCTTAGCGGGAGGGATTGGGGAGCAGTACTTC.

The chain links TRBV9 to TRBJ2-1; 10 bases line up with TRBD2. V shed 3 bases and J 9 bases; nucleotides not matched to a gene: 12. The CDR3 totals 16 residues. CDR1 and CDR2 from the germline V gene are SGDLS and YYNGEE. DNA of the CDR3: TGTGCCAGCAGCGCCCGGTCTAGCGGGAGAACTTCTGAGCAGTTCTTC. Protein: CASSARSSGRTSEQFF.

This clone was observed a few times. This chain connects TRBV7-2 to TRBJ2-7; 10 positions agree with TRBD1. This CDR3 region has 14 residues. Per the germline V gene, CDR1 is SGHTA and CDR2 is FQGNSA. J gave up 7 bases and V 5 bases, and 8 bases lay outside the gene matches. CDR3 residues: CASSARQGAGEQYF. In nucleotides, the CDR3 is TGTGCCAGCAGCGCCCGACAGGGGGCAGGGGAGCAGTACTTC. The variable domain in full, with the rest retrieved from reference TRBV7-2 and TRBJ2-7, is GAGVSQSPSNKVTEKGKDVELRCDPISGHTALYWYRQSLGQGLEFLIYFQGNSAPDKSGLPSDRFSAERTGGSVSTLTIQRTQQEDSAVYLCASSARQGAGEQYFGPGTRLTVT.

This rearrangement joins TRBV30 to TRBJ2-7; the D gene is possibly TRBD2 (5 bases). The CDR3 has 11 residues. The ends were cut back, 1 base at V and 8 bases at J, with 9 bases in the middle. CDR1 is GTSNPN, CDR2 SVGIG, per germline (reference sequence). In nucleotides, the CDR3 is TGTGCCTGGAGTGAGCGGCTGAAGCAGTACTTC. Residues: CAWSERLKQYF. Filled out from reference TRBV30 and TRBJ2-7, the complete variable domain reads SQTIHQWPATLVQPVGSPLSLECTVEGTSNPNLYWYRQAAGRGLQLLFYSVGIGQISSEVPQNLSASRPQDRQFILSSKKLLLSDSGFYLCAWSERLKQYFGPGTRLTVT.

As to this clone: The identical CDR3 is also encoded by other nucleotide sequences in the sample. The chain uses TRBV6-5 and TRBJ2-7; 8 positions match TRBD2. Germline V gene sequence: CDR1 MNHEY, CDR2 SVGAGI. The CDR3 is 15 residues long. V trimming: 2 bases; J trimming: 1 base; junction bases outside the gene matches: 4. CDR3 sequence reads: CASSYASGSSYEQYF. The CDR3 DNA reads TGTGCCAGCAGTTACGCAAGCGGGAGTTCCTACGAGCAGTACTTC.

The J gene is TRBJ2-2, the V gene TRBV7-3, with 8 bases identical to TRBD1. Looked up from germline, CDR1 is SGHTA and CDR2 is FQGTGA. The trim removed 5 bases at V and 1 base at J, leaving 6 bases unmatched. This CDR3 spans 16 amino acids. CDR3 sequence reads: CASSNQGAMNTGELFF. CDR3 sequence (DNA): TGTGCCAGCAGCAACCAGGGGGCCATGAACACCGGGGAGCTGTTTTTT.

The V gene is TRBV18, the J gene TRBJ2-5; no definite D call. The CDR3 has 14 amino acids. Germline V gene sequence: CDR1 KGHSH, CDR2 LQKENI. Deletions cut 2 bases from V and 1 base from J, with 8 bases between. The CDR3 DNA reads as TGTGCCAGCTCACCATCGCCTACCCAAGAGACCCAGTACTTC. This encodes CASSPSPTQETQYF.

This clone was picked up a small number of times. The genes are TRBV6-5 and TRBJ2-7, with TRBD2 matching 10 bases. CDR1 and CDR2 (germline): MNHEY, SVGAGI. Germline trimming cut 4 bases from V and 5 bases from J; bases unmatched to any gene: 8. The CDR3 totals 15 residues. CDR3 protein: CASSSFSGRIHEQYF. CDR3 nucleotides: TGTGCCAGCAGTTCCTTTAGCGGGAGGATCCACGAGCAGTACTTC.

The chain is built from TRBV27 and TRBJ2-1; 9 bases map to TRBD2. The CDR3 consists of 15 residues. Germline V gene sequence: CDR1 MNHEY, CDR2 SMNVEV (reference sequence). V dropped 4 bases and J dropped 10; count of bases not matched to a gene: 11. The CDR3 sequence: CASSSPIAGAKEQFF. The CDR3 nucleotides are TGTGCCAGCAGTTCCCCAATAGCGGGAGCGAAGGAGCAGTTCTTC.

To note about this clone: Within the sample, other DNA sequences also encode this same CDR3. The chain employs TRBV7-2 and TRBJ2-7; D ambiguous. V lost 1 base to trimming and J lost 4 bases, with 5 bases between them. Germline V gene lookup returns CDR1 SGHTA and CDR2 FQGNSA. There are 12 residues in the CDR3. CDR3: CASSLVSYEQYF. The CDR3 DNA sequence: TGTGCCAGCAGCTTAGTCAGTTACGAGCAGTACTTC.

This chain links TRBV2 with TRBJ2-7; 11 bases agree with TRBD1. The germline gives CDR1 SNHLY, CDR2 FYNNEI. The CDR3 runs 12 residues. Unmatched junction bases numbered 2, after V lost 6 bases and J lost 7 bases. CDR3 region: CASRGTGGEQYF. CDR3 sequence (DNA): TGTGCCAGCAGGGGGACAGGGGGGGAGCAGTACTTC.